This is a list of T cell receptor beta chains from one sample in a study of regulatory T cells in long-lasting Graves disease. TCRdb independently ran MiXCR on the multiplex PCR reads; one entry per CDR3 protein. This table has about 430,000 distinct CDR3 sequences, around 16% appearing once. In addition, the sample was reused for a study of T cells in Graves' hyperthyroidism and ophthalmopathy.

The input for sequencing was peripheral blood mononuclear cells (PBMCs), taken at new diagnosis, from a patient treated with antithyroid drugs. The receptors were sampled from a woman aged 40 to 55 with Graves disease. CDR3s include the opening cysteine and the closing phenylalanine or tryptophan. A D gene is named only where the DNA matches it firmly. A clone size is listed for some rows: how often the clone was seen (once, few, many), or a class if it is expanded.

D gene: .
J gene: TRBJ2-1
clone size: few
V gene: TRBV4-3
CDR3 protein: CASSQSRNNEQFF
CDR3 DNA: TGCGCCAGCAGCCAAAGTAGAAACAATGAGCAGTTCTTC

D gene: .
J gene: TRBJ1-1
clone size: many
V gene: TRBV10-3
CDR3 protein: CAISEFVGAEAFF
CDR3 DNA: TGTGCCATCAGTGAGTTCGTTGGCGCTGAAGCTTTCTTT

D gene: .
J gene: TRBJ1-2
clone size: many
V gene: TRBV12-3/TRBV12-4
CDR3 protein: CASSFGSQTYGYTF
CDR3 DNA: TGTGCCAGCAGTTTTGGCAGTCAGACCTATGGCTACACCTTC

D gene: TRBD2
J gene: TRBJ2-5
clone size: many
V gene: TRBV12-3/TRBV12-4
CDR3 protein: CASSVSGVGETQYF
CDR3 DNA: TGTGCCAGCAGTGTTAGCGGGGTTGGGGAGACCCAGTACTTC

D gene: TRBD1
J gene: TRBJ2-7
clone size: many
V gene: TRBV20-1
CDR3 protein: CSARESPAGTGKHEQYF
CDR3 DNA: TGCAGTGCTAGAGAATCCCCTGCAGGGACAGGGAAGCACGAGCAGTACTTC

D gene: .
J gene: TRBJ2-1
clone size: few
V gene: TRBV10-3
CDR3 protein: CAISRQPNNEQFF
CDR3 DNA: TGTGCCATCAGTCGACAGCCGAACAATGAGCAGTTCTTC

D gene: TRBD1
J gene: TRBJ2-2
clone size: many
V gene: TRBV7-6
CDR3 protein: CASSILTGTGELFF
CDR3 DNA: TGTGCCAGCAGCATATTGACAGGGACCGGGGAGCTGTTTTTT

D gene: TRBD1
J gene: TRBJ2-7
clone size: .
V gene: TRBV4-1
CDR3 protein: CASSQERTGTYEQYF
CDR3 DNA: TGCGCCAGCAGCCAAGAGCGGACAGGGACCTACGAGCAGTACTTC

D gene: TRBD1
J gene: TRBJ2-7
clone size: .
V gene: TRBV6-1
CDR3 protein: CASSTVVQGDYEQYF
CDR3 DNA: TGTGCCAGCAGTACCGTGGTACAGGGGGATTACGAGCAGTACTTC

D gene: .
J gene: TRBJ1-1
clone size: few
V gene: TRBV10-3
CDR3 protein: CAIARNQNTEAFF
CDR3 DNA: TGTGCCATCGCCCGTAATCAGAACACTGAAGCTTTCTTT

D gene: TRBD1
J gene: TRBJ1-2
clone size: .
V gene: TRBV3-1
CDR3 protein: CASSQDLGTGVARNYGYTF
CDR3 DNA: TGTGCCAGCAGCCAAGATCTTGGGACAGGGGTCGCGCGCAACTATGGCTACACCTTC

D gene: TRBD1
J gene: TRBJ2-3
clone size: few
V gene: TRBV12-3/TRBV12-4
CDR3 protein: CASSLGQGLSTDTQYF
CDR3 DNA: TGTGCCAGCAGTCTAGGACAGGGGCTAAGCACAGATACGCAGTATTTT

D gene: TRBD1
J gene: TRBJ1-4
clone size: few
V gene: TRBV19
CDR3 protein: CASSIQDRINEKLFF
CDR3 DNA: TGTGCCAGTAGTATCCAGGACAGGATCAATGAAAAACTGTTTTTT

D gene: TRBD1
J gene: TRBJ1-1
clone size: few
V gene: TRBV11-3
CDR3 protein: CASSHPPGTGIIITEAFF
CDR3 DNA: TGTGCCAGCAGCCATCCCCCGGGGACAGGGATAATTATCACTGAAGCTTTCTTT

D gene: TRBD1
J gene: TRBJ1-1
clone size: many
V gene: TRBV20-1
CDR3 protein: CSARKGAGNTEAFF
CDR3 DNA: TGCAGTGCTAGGAAGGGGGCGGGAAACACTGAAGCTTTCTTT

D gene: .
J gene: TRBJ2-5
clone size: many
V gene: TRBV24-1
CDR3 protein: CATRATAQETQYF
CDR3 DNA: TGTGCCACCAGGGCCACAGCACAAGAGACCCAGTACTTC

D gene: TRBD2
J gene: TRBJ2-2
clone size: .
V gene: TRBV28
CDR3 protein: CASSLPGTSGRARTNTGELFF
CDR3 DNA: TGTGCCAGCAGTTTACCCGGGACTAGCGGGAGGGCCCGGACGAACACCGGGGAGCTGTTTTTT

D gene: .
J gene: TRBJ2-1
clone size: many
V gene: TRBV7-9
CDR3 protein: CASSLAAGGEQFF
CDR3 DNA: TGTGCCAGCAGCTTAGCGGCCGGCGGTGAGCAGTTCTTC

D gene: .
J gene: TRBJ2-5
clone size: .
V gene: TRBV20-1
CDR3 protein: CSAKPGGGETQYF
CDR3 DNA: TGCAGTGCTAAGCCAGGAGGCGGAGAGACCCAGTACTTC

D gene: .
J gene: TRBJ2-1
clone size: .
V gene: TRBV12-3/TRBV12-4
CDR3 protein: CASSFGASNEQFF
CDR3 DNA: TGTGCCAGCAGTTTCGGGGCTTCCAATGAGCAGTTCTTC

D gene: .
J gene: TRBJ1-5
clone size: many
V gene: TRBV11-2
CDR3 protein: CASSSGGVQPQHF
CDR3 DNA: TGTGCCAGCAGCTCAGGTGGGGTCCAGCCCCAGCATTTT

D gene: .
J gene: TRBJ2-7
clone size: few
V gene: TRBV5-1
CDR3 protein: CASSLTRPGHLYYEQYF
CDR3 DNA: TGCGCCAGCAGCTTAACTAGACCGGGACACCTATACTACGAGCAGTACTTC

D gene: .
J gene: TRBJ2-3
clone size: .
V gene: TRBV30
CDR3 protein: CAWGSTDTQYF
CDR3 DNA: TGTGCCTGGGGAAGCACAGATACGCAGTATTTT

D gene: .
J gene: TRBJ2-1
clone size: few
V gene: TRBV10-3
CDR3 protein: CAISEGRYNEQFF
CDR3 DNA: TGTGCCATCAGTGAAGGCCGGTACAATGAGCAGTTCTTC

D gene: TRBD2
J gene: TRBJ2-3
clone size: many
V gene: TRBV28
CDR3 protein: CASSPGLAGGPHTQYF
CDR3 DNA: TGTGCCAGCAGTCCCGGACTAGCGGGAGGGCCCCATACGCAGTATTTT

D gene: TRBD2
J gene: TRBJ2-1
clone size: .
V gene: TRBV5-1
CDR3 protein: CASTYSTLAGYNEQFF
CDR3 DNA: TGCGCCAGCACTTATAGTACACTAGCGGGATACAATGAGCAGTTCTTC

D gene: .
J gene: TRBJ1-2
clone size: many
V gene: TRBV4-1
CDR3 protein: CASSQGSLGYTF
CDR3 DNA: TGCGCCAGCAGCCAAGGAAGCCTTGGCTACACCTTC

D gene: .
J gene: TRBJ2-2
clone size: many
V gene: TRBV2
CDR3 protein: CASSELGGGTGELFF
CDR3 DNA: TGTGCCAGCAGTGAATTGGGGGGAGGCACCGGGGAGCTGTTTTTT

D gene: TRBD1
J gene: TRBJ2-3
clone size: .
V gene: TRBV10-3
CDR3 protein: CAIKQGAVTDTQYF
CDR3 DNA: TGTGCCATAAAACAGGGGGCGGTCACAGATACGCAGTATTTT

D gene: TRBD2
J gene: TRBJ2-7
clone size: many
V gene: TRBV6-9
CDR3 protein: CASSYRTGGAYEQYF
CDR3 DNA: TGTGCCAGCAGTTACCGGACGGGAGGGGCCTACGAGCAGTACTTC

D gene: TRBD1
J gene: TRBJ2-5
clone size: .
V gene: TRBV6-2/TRBV6-3
CDR3 protein: CASSRDRAETQYF
CDR3 DNA: TGTGCCAGCAGCCGGGACAGGGCCGAGACCCAGTACTTC

D gene: TRBD2
J gene: TRBJ2-5
clone size: many
V gene: TRBV9
CDR3 protein: CASSPSGRAVETQYF
CDR3 DNA: TGTGCCAGCAGCCCTAGCGGGAGGGCCGTTGAGACCCAGTACTTC

D gene: .
J gene: TRBJ2-5
clone size: many
V gene: TRBV9
CDR3 protein: CASSVDLQEGETQYF
CDR3 DNA: TGTGCCAGCAGCGTAGATCTCCAGGAGGGAGAGACCCAGTACTTC

D gene: TRBD2
J gene: TRBJ2-7
clone size: many
V gene: TRBV11-2
CDR3 protein: CASTPGLAAEQYF
CDR3 DNA: TGTGCCAGCACCCCGGGACTAGCGGCCGAGCAGTACTTC

D gene: .
J gene: TRBJ2-5
clone size: many
V gene: TRBV18
CDR3 protein: CASSPAGRGLSKETQYF
CDR3 DNA: TGTGCCAGCTCACCAGCGGGTCGTGGACTATCGAAAGAGACCCAGTACTTC

D gene: TRBD1
J gene: TRBJ1-4
clone size: many
V gene: TRBV7-9
CDR3 protein: CASSLVGQGARIEKLFF
CDR3 DNA: TGTGCCAGCAGCTTAGTCGGGCAGGGGGCCAGAATAGAAAAACTGTTTTTT

D gene: .
J gene: TRBJ2-1
clone size: .
V gene: TRBV6-1
CDR3 protein: CASISDYNEQFF
CDR3 DNA: TGTGCCAGCATCTCAGACTACAATGAGCAGTTCTTC